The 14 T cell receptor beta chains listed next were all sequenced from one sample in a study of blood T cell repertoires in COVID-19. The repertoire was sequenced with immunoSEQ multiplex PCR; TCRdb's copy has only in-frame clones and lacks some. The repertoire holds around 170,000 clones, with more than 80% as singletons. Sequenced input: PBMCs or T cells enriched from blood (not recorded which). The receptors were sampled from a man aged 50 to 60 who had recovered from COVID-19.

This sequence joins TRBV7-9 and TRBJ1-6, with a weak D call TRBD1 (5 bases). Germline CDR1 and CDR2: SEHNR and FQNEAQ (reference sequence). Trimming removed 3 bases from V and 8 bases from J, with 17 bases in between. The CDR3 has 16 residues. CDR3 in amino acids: CASSFSREGSDSPLHF. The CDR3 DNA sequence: TGTGCCAGCAGCTTTAGCCGGGAGGGGTCTGATTCACCCCTCCACTTT.

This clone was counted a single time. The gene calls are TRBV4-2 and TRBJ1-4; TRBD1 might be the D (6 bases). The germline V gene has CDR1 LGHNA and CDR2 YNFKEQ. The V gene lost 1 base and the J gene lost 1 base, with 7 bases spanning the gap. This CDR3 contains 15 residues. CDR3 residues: CASSQVQGTNEKLFF. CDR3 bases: TGTGCCAGCAGCCAAGTACAGGGAACTAATGAAAAACTGTTTTTT.

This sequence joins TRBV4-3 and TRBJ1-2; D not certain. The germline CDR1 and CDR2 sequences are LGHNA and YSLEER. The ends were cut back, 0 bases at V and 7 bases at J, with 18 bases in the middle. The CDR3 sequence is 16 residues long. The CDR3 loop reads CASSQDNGPSAGGYTF. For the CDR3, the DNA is TGCGCCAGCAGCCAAGATAACGGACCATCAGCGGGTGGCTACACCTTC.

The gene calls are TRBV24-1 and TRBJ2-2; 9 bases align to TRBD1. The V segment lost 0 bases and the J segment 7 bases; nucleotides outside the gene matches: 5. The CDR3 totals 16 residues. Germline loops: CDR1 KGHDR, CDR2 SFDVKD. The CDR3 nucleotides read TGTGCCACCAGTGATTTGGGGACAGGGAAGGACGGGGAGCTGTTTTTT. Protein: CATSDLGTGKDGELFF.

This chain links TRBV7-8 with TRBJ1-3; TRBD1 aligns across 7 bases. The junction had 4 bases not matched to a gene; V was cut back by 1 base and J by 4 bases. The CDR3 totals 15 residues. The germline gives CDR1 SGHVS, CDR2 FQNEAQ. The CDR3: CASSLEGTEGNTIYF. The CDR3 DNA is TGTGCCAGCAGCTTAGAGGGGACAGAAGGAAACACCATATATTTT.

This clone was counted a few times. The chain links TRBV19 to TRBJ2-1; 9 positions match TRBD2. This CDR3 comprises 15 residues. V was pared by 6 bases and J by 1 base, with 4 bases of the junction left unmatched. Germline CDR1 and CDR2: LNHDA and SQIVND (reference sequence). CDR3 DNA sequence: TGTGCCAGTAGGGAGGGACTAGCTTCCTACAATGAGCAGTTCTTC. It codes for CASREGLASYNEQFF. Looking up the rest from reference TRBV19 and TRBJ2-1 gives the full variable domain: DGGITQSPKYLFRKEGQNVTLSCEQNLNHDAMYWYRQDPGQGLRLIYYSQIVNDFQKGDIAEGYSVSREKKESFPLTVTSAQKNPTAFYLCASREGLASYNEQFFGPGTRLTVL.

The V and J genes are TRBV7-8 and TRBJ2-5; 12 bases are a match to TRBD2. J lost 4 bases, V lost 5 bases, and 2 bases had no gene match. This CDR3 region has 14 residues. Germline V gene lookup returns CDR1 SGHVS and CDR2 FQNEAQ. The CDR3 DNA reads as TGTGCCAGCAGCCCTAGCGGGGGGGGAGAGACCCAGTACTTC. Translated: CASSPSGGGETQYF.

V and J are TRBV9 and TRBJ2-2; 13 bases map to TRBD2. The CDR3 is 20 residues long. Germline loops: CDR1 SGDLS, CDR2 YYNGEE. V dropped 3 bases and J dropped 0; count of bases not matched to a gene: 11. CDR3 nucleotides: TGTGCCAGCAGCGCCGGACTAGCGGGGGCCCGTGAATCGAACACCGGGGAGCTGTTTTTT. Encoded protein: CASSAGLAGARESNTGELFF.

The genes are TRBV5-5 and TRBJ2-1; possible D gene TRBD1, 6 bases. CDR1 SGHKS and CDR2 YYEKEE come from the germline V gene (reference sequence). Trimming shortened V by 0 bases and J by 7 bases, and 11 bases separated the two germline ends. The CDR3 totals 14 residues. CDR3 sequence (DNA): TGTGCCAGCAGCTTGGTTGGGGGCGCGAATGAGCAGTTCTTC. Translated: CASSLVGGANEQFF.

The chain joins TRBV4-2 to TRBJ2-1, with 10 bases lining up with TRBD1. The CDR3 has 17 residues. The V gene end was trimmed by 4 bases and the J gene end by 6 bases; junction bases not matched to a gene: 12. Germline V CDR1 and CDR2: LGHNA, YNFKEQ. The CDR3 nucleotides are TGTGCCAGCAGCCGAACTCCGACAGGGGGCTGGAGCAATGAGCAGTTCTTC. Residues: CASSRTPTGGWSNEQFF.

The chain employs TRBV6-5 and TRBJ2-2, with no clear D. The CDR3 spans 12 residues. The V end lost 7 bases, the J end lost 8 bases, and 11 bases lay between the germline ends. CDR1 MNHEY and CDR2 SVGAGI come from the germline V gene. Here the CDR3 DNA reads TGTGCCAGCATCACAAATTGGGGGGAGCTGTTTTTT. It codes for CASITNWGELFF.

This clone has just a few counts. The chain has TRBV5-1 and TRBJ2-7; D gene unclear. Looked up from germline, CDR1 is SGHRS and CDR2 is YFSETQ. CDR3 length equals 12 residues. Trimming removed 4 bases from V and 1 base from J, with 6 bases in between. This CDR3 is CASSRTSYEQYF. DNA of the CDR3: TGCGCCAGCAGCCGTACATCCTACGAGCAGTACTTC.

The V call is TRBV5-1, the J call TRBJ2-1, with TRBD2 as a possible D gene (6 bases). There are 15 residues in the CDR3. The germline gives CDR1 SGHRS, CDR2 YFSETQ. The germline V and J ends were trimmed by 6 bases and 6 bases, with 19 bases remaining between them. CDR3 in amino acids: CASTLSGANLNEQFF. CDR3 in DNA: TGCGCCAGCACCCTTTCGGGAGCGAACCTCAATGAGCAGTTCTTC.

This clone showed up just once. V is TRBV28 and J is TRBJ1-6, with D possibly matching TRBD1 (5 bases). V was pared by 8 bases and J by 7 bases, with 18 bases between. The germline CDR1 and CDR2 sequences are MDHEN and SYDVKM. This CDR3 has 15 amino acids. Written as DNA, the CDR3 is TGTGCCAGCCGTCAAACCCCGGGGGGAAATTCACCCCTCCACTTT. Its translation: CASRQTPGGNSPLHF.